The 9 T cell receptor beta chains given below trace back to one sample, sequenced in a study of glioma-infiltrating T cells after dendritic cell vaccination. TCRdb's table, derived via immunoSEQ multiplex PCR, lists solely in-frame clones and lacks some. This table has 45,000 to 55,000 clones, about 85% appearing once. Sequencing was performed on blood, taken before dendritic cell vaccination. These receptors originate from a human donor with glioblastoma.

The J gene is TRBJ2-2, the V gene TRBV1; TRBD1, the table's D call, was not compared with the DNA. TRBV1 is annotated as a pseudogene. The CDR3 covers 15 residues. CDR3 nucleotides: TGCACCAGCAGCCAACTCACAGGGGCGGGCGGGGAGCTGTTTTTT. This sequence encodes CTSSQLTGAGGELFF.

A remark on this clone: One end of the junction is discordant with germline, which a read error may explain. The chain recombines TRBV7-9 with TRBJ1-3; 9 bases match TRBD1. This CDR3 contains 15 residues. Germline CDR1 and CDR2: SEHNR and FQNEAQ (reference sequence). CDR3 in amino acids: CASSPSTGGPPFSHF. CDR3 nucleotides: TGTGCCAGCAGCCCCTCGACAGGGGGGCCTCCCTTCTCCCATTTT.

CDR3 sequence reads: CASSTGTGEGYTF. The CDR3 coding sequence is TGCGCCAGCAGCACTGGGACAGGTGAGGGCTACACCTTC. The genes are TRBV5-1 and TRBJ1-2; 8 positions agree with TRBD1. V trimming: 4 bases; J trimming: 8 bases; junction bases outside the gene matches: 7. Germline V CDR1 and CDR2: SGHRS, YFSETQ. This CDR3 region has 13 residues.

The J gene is TRBJ2-1, the V gene TRBV5-4; 10 bases are a match to TRBD2. In germline, CDR1 is SGHNT, CDR2 YYREEE (reference sequence). V dropped 1 base and J dropped 7; count of bases not matched to a gene: 8. The CDR3 loop spans 16 amino acids. The CDR3 region has the DNA TGTGCCAGCAGCTTGTCCCTTAGCGGGGGGCTTAATGAGCAGTTCTTC. Its translation: CASSLSLSGGLNEQFF.

V is TRBV6-6 and J is TRBJ1-1; D remains unclear. This CDR3 spans 13 amino acids. Per the germline V gene, CDR1 is MNHNY and CDR2 is SVGAGI (reference sequence). V lost 7 bases, J lost 3 bases, and 12 bases lay in between. CDR3 sequence reads: CASTITGYTEAFF. As DNA, the CDR3 is TGTGCCAGCACCATTACCGGGTACACTGAAGCTTTCTTT.

Only one count was recorded for this clone. At one end the junction does not follow the germline gene, possibly because of a read error. V gene TRBV18 combines with J gene TRBJ1-3; D ambiguous. Germline lookup yields CDR1 KGHSH and CDR2 LQKENI. This CDR3 is 16 amino acids long. The CDR3 DNA follows: TGTGCCAGCTCACCTCAGTCGGGTTCCCAAGGAAATACCATATATTTT. It specifies CASSPQSGSQGNTIYF.

The chain uses TRBV6-5 and TRBJ2-7, with 12 bases identical to TRBD1. CDR1 and CDR2 (germline): MNHEY, SVGAGI. CDR3 length: 16 residues. The trim removed 2 bases at V and 3 bases at J, leaving 5 bases unmatched. CDR3: CASSYTGTGGFYEQYF. The CDR3 region has the DNA TGTGCCAGCAGTTACACCGGGACAGGGGGCTTCTACGAGCAGTACTTC.

The chain is built from TRBV5-8 and TRBJ1-5; 9 bases agree with TRBD1. The CDR3 is 15 amino acids. The V segment lost 5 bases and the J segment 3 bases; nucleotides outside the gene matches: 6. CDR1 SGHTS and CDR2 YDEGEE come from the germline V gene. CDR3 protein: CASRPRDRVNQPQHF. CDR3 coding DNA: TGTGCCAGCAGACCCCGGGACAGGGTCAATCAGCCCCAGCATTTT.

V and J are TRBV27 and TRBJ2-2; the D is unclear. This CDR3 has 14 residues. Trimming took 2 bases from V and 1 from J, leaving 5 bases between them. Germline CDR1 MNHEY, CDR2 SMNVEV (reference sequence). The CDR3 bases are TGTGCCAGCAGTTTAGTTATGAACACCGGGGAGCTGTTTTTT. Protein sequence: CASSLVMNTGELFF.